This T cell receptor beta chain was sequenced in a study of blood T cell repertoires in COVID-19. This clone was observed once. In the original workflow: Reference gene primer amplification yielded estimated nucleated cell counts. Data came from immunoSEQ multiplex PCR; TCRdb stores just in-frame clones and leaves some out. The DNA gave D and trimming, while V, J and clone size come from that table. The data contain some 110,000 clones, about 82% of them seen just once; the ten biggest clones take up about 5.4%. The V and J ends lost 3 bases and 7 bases, in that order; junction bases with no gene match: 10. Germline-derived CDR1 and CDR2 are SGHTA and FQGNSA. There are 15 residues in the CDR3.

Sequencing input: peripheral blood. The receptor was isolated from a human donor in a cohort sampled during active COVID-19. The chain carries TRBV7-2 and TRBJ2-7, with TRBD2 identical over 9 bases. CDR3: CASSLRVREGREQYF. CDR3 DNA sequence: TGTGCCAGCAGCTTGCGCGTGCGGGAGGGCCGGGAGCAGTACTTC.